A selection of T cell receptor beta chains follows, all from one sample in a study of tumor-infiltrating lymphocytes in primary liver carcinoma. TCRdb re-analysed the multiplex PCR reads in MiXCR, keeping a single row per CDR3 protein. The sample includes roughly 57,000 distinct CDR3 sequences, approximately 70% seen only once; the top ten take approximately 50%. Sequenced sample: liver tumor tissue from sampling region 2. Receptors originate from a man aged 35-49 years with primary liver carcinoma and hepatitis B virus infection. The CDR3 runs from the conserved cysteine through the conserved F or W.

>TRBV12-3/TRBV12-4|TRBJ1-6|14
CASSSTVHNSPLHF
>TRBV20-1|TRBJ2-1|16
CSARVRGGGSYNEQFF
>TRBV24-1|TRBJ1-2|15
CTTSDPVDGSYGYTF
>TRBV4-1|TRBJ1-6|16
CASRHHLQWADSPLHF
>TRBV11-2|TRBJ2-2|17
CASSLVRTYPGTGELFF
>TRBV5-1|TRBJ2-1|13
CASSSTGLAEQFF
>TRBV4-1|TRBJ2-7|15
CASSRPGQGAGEQCF
>TRBV2|TRBJ1-5|15
CASRARGRDNQSQHF
>TRBV4-3|TRBJ2-1|17
CASSQERSSGILYEEFF
>TRBV6-5|TRBJ2-1|14
CASSYQTSFNEQFF
>TRBV11-2|TRBJ1-4|16
CASRKTPGATNEILFF
>TRBV12-3/TRBV12-4|TRBJ2-3|17
CASSYRRDSLVTVTQYF
>TRBV6-2/TRBV6-3|TRBJ2-7|16
CASTLSRDNLSYEQYF
>TRBV14|TRBJ2-7|14
CVSSQAGGGYEQYF
>TRBV6-2/TRBV6-3|TRBJ1-3|15
CASSYSGPWSDTIYF
>TRBV11-1|TRBJ2-1|16
CASSLGQASSYNEQFF
>TRBV29-1|TRBJ2-5|13
CSVRDSPREIQCF
>TRBV6-2/TRBV6-3|TRBJ2-1|14
CASSYGRDYNEQFF
>TRBV5-5|TRBJ1-2|14
CASSTRQGGYGYTF
>TRBV5-1|TRBJ2-2|15
CASSRGGKGTGELFF
>TRBV11-2|TRBJ1-4|16
CASSRTPGGTDEKLFF
>TRBV11-3|TRBJ1-5|18
CPSSQRSRQESSNQPQHF
>TRBV11-2|TRBJ1-5|13
CASSLGSREPQHF
>TRBV28|TRBJ1-2|18
CASNTRWGGVSGNYVYTF
>TRBV5-6|TRBJ1-2|13
CASSMYRSPGYTF
>TRBV2|TRBJ2-7|14
CASSEQGPSYEQYF
>TRBV5-6|TRBJ2-2|15
CASSHGTGVTGELYF
>TRBV4-2|TRBJ2-7|14
CASGQGTWDYEQYF
>TRBV11-2|TRBJ2-1|15
CTSSLVAGGPHEQFF
>TRBV11-2|TRBJ2-1|16
CVSSLDRLALGDGQIF
>TRBV5-1|TRBJ1-2|15
CASSLDPWTAYGYTF
>TRBV12-3/TRBV12-4|TRBJ2-2|17
CASSPPGLVVNAGVLFF
>TRBV2|TRBJ1-2|14
CASSERTTMDGYTF
>TRBV11-2|TRBJ2-5|16
CASNQIPSGGKETQYF
>TRBV11-2|TRBJ2-5|18
CARSPSSIQGTGRETQYF
>TRBV29-1|TRBJ2-1|15
CSVDSGRAPYDEQFF
>TRBV5-6|TRBJ2-5|14
CARSWSGGQETQYF
>TRBV6-6|TRBJ2-1|16
CASSSYVGASYNEQFF
>TRBV11-2|TRBJ2-5|16
CASSLTAWGSGETQYF
>TRBV11-2|TRBJ1-4|16
CACSNTPGGTNEKLFF
>TRBV14|TRBJ1-1|13
CTNSQGVSHKAFF
>TRBV12-3/TRBV12-4|TRBJ2-1|16
CASSDPGLVSYNEQSF
>TRBV10-2|TRBJ2-7|13
CASSGALYYEQYF
>TRBV11-2|TRBJ2-7|15
CASSLDPESSYEQYF
>TRBV4-1|TRBJ2-3|14
CASSRQSGGDRQYF
>TRBV11-3|TRBJ2-2|14
CASTLNANTGELFF
>TRBV6-1|TRBJ2-7|14
CVSCGSRNFYEQYF
>TRBV6-2/TRBV6-3|TRBJ2-3|16
CPSSFVGQGAMDTQYF
>TRBV6-2/TRBV6-3|TRBJ2-1|14
CASSLQGFYNEQFF
>TRBV10-3|TRBJ2-7|13
CAIEHTESGEQYF